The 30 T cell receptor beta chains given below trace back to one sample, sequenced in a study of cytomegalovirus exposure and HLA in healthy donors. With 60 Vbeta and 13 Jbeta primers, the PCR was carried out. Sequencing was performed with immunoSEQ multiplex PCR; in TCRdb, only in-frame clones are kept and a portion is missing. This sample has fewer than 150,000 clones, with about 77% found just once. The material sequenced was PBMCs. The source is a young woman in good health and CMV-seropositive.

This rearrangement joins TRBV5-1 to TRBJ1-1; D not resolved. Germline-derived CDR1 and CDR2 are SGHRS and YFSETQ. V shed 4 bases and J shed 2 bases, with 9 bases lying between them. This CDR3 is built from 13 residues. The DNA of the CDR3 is TGCGCCAGCAGCCCCGGTGAAAACACTGAAGCTTTCTTT. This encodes CASSPGENTEAFF.

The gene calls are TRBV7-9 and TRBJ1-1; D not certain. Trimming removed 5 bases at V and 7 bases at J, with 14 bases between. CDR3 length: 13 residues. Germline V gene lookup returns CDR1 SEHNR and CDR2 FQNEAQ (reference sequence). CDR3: CASSRGFPIEAFF. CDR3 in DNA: TGTGCCAGCAGCCGAGGATTCCCAATTGAAGCTTTCTTT.

CDR3: CATSRRDRHYEQYF. CDR3 bases: TGTGCCACCAGCAGACGGGACAGACACTACGAGCAGTACTTC. The chain is built from TRBV15 and TRBJ2-7, with TRBD1 matching over 7 bases. V was pared by 2 bases and J by 3 bases, with 4 bases of the junction left unmatched. There are 14 residues in the CDR3. Germline CDR1 reads LNHNV; CDR2 reads YYDKDF (reference sequence). Full variable domain (remainder filled in from reference TRBV15 and TRBJ2-7): DAMVIQNPRYQVTQFGKPVTLSCSQTLNHNVMYWYQQKSSQAPKLLFHYYDKDFNNEADTPDNFQSRRPNTSFCFLDIRSPGLGDTAMYLCATSRRDRHYEQYFGPGTRLTVT.

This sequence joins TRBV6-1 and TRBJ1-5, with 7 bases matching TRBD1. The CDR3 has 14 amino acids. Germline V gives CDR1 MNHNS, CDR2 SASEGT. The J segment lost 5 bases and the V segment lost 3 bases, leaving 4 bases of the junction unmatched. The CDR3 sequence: CASSDGQVHQPQHF. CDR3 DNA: TGTGCCAGCAGTGATGGACAGGTCCATCAGCCCCAGCATTTT.

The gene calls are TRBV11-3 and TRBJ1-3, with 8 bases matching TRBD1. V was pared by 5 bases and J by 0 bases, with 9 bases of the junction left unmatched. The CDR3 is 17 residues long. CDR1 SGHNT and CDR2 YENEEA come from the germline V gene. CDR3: CASSDGTGPRSGNTIYF. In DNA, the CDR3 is TGTGCCAGCAGCGACGGGACAGGACCACGCTCTGGAAACACCATATATTTT.

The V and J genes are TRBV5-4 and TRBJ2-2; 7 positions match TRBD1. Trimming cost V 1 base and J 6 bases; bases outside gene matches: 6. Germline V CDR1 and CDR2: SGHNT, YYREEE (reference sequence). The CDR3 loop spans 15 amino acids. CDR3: CASSLRQGGAGELFF. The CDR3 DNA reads TGTGCCAGCAGCTTGAGACAGGGCGGTGCCGGGGAGCTGTTTTTT.

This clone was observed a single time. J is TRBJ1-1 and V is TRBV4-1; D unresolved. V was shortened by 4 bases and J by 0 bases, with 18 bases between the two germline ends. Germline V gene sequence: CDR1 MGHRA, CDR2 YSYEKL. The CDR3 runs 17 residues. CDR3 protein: CASSPPREPQMNTEAFF. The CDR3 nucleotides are TGCGCCAGCAGCCCGCCAAGGGAGCCTCAAATGAACACTGAAGCTTTCTTT.

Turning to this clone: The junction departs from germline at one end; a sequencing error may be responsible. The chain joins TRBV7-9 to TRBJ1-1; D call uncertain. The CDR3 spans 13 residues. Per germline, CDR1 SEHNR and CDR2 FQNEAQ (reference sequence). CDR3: CSSSSAGNTEAFF. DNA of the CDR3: TGTTCCAGCAGCTCCGCAGGAAACACTGAAGCTTTCTTT.

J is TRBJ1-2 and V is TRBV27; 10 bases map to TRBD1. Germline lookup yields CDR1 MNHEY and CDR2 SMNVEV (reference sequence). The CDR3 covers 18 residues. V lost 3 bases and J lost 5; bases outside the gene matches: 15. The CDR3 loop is CASSLSGQGVPSWYGYTF. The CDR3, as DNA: TGTGCCAGCAGTTTGTCCGGACAGGGGGTCCCTTCCTGGTATGGCTACACCTTC.

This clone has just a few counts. The CDR3 bases are TGTGCCAGCAGTCCAGAAGCTACGGGCAATGAGCAGTTCTTC. It specifies CASSPEATGNEQFF. The rearrangement links TRBV6-5 to TRBJ2-1; no reliable D call. CDR3 length: 14 residues. The germline CDR1 and CDR2 sequences are MNHEY and SVGAGI. V gave up 5 bases and J gave up 6 bases, with 14 bases separating them.

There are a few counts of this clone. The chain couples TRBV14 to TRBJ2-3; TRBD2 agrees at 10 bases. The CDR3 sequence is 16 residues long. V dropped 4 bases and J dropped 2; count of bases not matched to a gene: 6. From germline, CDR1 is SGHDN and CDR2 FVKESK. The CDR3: CASSRLSGGATDTQYF. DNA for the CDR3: TGTGCCAGCAGCCGCCTGAGCGGGGGGGCCACAGATACGCAGTATTTT.

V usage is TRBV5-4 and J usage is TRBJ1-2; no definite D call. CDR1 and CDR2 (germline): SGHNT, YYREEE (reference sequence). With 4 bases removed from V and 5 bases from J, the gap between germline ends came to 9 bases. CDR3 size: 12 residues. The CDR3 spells CASSPDMYGYTF. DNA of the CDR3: TGTGCCAGCAGCCCTGACATGTATGGCTACACCTTC. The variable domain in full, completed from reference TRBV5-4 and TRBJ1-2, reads ETGVTQSPTHLIKTRGQQVTLRCSSQSGHNTVSWYQQALGQGPQFIFQYYREEENGRGNFPPRFSGLQFPNYSSELNVNALELDDSALYLCASSPDMYGYTFGSGTRLTVV.

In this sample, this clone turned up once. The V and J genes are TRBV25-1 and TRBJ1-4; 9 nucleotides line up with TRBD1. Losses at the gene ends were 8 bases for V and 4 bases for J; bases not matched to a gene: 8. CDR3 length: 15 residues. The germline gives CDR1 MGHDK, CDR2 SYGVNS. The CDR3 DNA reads TGTGCCAGCGGAGTCCAGGGACAGGGTAATGAAAAACTGTTTTTT. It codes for CASGVQGQGNEKLFF.

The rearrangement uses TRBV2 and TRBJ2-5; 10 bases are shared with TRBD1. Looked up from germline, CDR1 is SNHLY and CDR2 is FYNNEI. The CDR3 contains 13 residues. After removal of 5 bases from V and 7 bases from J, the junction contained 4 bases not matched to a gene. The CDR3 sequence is CASSLTGGWTQYF. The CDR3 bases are TGTGCCAGCAGTCTGACAGGGGGCTGGACCCAGTACTTC.

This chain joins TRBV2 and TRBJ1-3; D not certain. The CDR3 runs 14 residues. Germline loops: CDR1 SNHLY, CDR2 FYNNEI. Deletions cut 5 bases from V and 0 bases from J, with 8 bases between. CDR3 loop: CASSPESSGNTIYF. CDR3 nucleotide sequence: TGTGCCAGCAGTCCGGAGTCCTCTGGAAACACCATATATTTT.

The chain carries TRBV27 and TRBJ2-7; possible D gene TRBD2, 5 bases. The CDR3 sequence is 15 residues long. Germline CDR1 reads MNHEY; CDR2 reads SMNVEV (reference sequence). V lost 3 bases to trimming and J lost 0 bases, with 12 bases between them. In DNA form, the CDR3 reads TGTGCCAGCAGTTTCGGGCCAGACTACTCCTACGAGCAGTACTTC. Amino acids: CASSFGPDYSYEQYF.

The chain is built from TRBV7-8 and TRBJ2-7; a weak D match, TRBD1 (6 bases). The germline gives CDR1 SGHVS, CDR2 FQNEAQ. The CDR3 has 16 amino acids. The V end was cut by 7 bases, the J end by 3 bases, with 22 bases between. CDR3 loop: CASKPFRRQDVYEQYF. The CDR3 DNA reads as TGTGCCAGCAAACCCTTCCGCCGACAGGACGTCTACGAGCAGTACTTC. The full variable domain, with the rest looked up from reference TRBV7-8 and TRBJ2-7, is GAGVSQSPRYKVAKRGQDVALRCDPISGHVSLFWYQQALGQGPEFLTYFQNEAQLDKSGLPSDRFFAERPEGSVSTLKIQRTQQEDSAVYLCASKPFRRQDVYEQYFGPGTRLTVT.

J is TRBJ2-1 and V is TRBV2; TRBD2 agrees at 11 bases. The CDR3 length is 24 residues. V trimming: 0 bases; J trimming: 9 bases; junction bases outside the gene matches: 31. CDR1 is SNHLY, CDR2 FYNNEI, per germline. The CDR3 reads CASSEAGTSGGKVPIQAVVGEQFF. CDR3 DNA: TGTGCCAGCAGTGAAGCCGGGACTAGCGGTGGTAAGGTACCCATTCAGGCGGTAGTGGGTGAGCAGTTCTTC.

CDR3 sequence: CASSRKTSGSLDEQFF. The CDR3 bases are TGCGCCAGCAGCCGCAAGACTAGCGGGAGTTTGGATGAGCAGTTCTTC. The chain links TRBV4-1 to TRBJ2-1, with 12 bases lining up with TRBD2. The junction had 9 bases not matched to a gene; V was cut back by 4 bases and J by 8 bases. The CDR3 sequence is 16 residues long. Germline V CDR1 and CDR2: MGHRA, YSYEKL.

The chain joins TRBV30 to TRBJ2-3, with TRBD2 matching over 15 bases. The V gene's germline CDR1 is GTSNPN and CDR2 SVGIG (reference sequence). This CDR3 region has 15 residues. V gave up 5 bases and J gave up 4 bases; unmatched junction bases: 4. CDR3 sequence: CAWAGLAGGADTQYF. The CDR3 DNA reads TGTGCCTGGGCCGGACTAGCGGGAGGGGCAGATACGCAGTATTTT.

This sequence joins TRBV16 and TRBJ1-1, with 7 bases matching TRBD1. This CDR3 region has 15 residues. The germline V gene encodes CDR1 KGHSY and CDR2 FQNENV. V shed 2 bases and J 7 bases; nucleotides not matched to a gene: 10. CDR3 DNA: TGTGCCAGCAGCCAAAGGCGGGACAGACCAATTGAAGCTTTCTTT. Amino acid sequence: CASSQRRDRPIEAFF.

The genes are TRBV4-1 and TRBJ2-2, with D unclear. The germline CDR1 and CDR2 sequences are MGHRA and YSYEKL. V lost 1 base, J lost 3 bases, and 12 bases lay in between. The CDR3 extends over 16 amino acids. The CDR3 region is CASSQGARQDTGELFF. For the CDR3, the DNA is TGCGCCAGCAGCCAAGGCGCGCGCCAAGACACCGGGGAGCTGTTTTTT.

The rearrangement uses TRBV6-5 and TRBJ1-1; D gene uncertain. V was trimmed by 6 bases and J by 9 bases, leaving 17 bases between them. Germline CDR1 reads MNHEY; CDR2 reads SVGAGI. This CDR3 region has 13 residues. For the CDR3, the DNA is TGTGCCAGCAGACTAAAGGTGGAGGGAAAAGCTTTCTTT. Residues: CASRLKVEGKAFF.

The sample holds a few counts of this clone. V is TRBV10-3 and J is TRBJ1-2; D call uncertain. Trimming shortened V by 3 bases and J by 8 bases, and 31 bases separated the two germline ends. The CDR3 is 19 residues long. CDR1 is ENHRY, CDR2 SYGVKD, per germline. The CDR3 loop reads CAISDPTGAAEANTIGYTF. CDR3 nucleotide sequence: TGTGCCATCAGTGATCCGACGGGAGCGGCCGAAGCCAATACAATAGGCTACACCTTC.

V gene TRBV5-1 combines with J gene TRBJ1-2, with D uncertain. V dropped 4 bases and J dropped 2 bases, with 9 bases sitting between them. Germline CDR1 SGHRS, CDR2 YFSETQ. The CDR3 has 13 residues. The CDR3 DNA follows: TGCGCCAGCAGCGTAACGGGGAACTATGGCTACACCTTC. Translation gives CASSVTGNYGYTF.

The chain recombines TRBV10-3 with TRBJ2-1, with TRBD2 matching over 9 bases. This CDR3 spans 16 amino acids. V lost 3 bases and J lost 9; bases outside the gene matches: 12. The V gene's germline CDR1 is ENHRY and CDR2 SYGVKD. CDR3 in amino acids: CAISESWREGKSEQFF. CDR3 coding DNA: TGTGCCATCAGTGAATCTTGGCGGGAGGGGAAAAGTGAGCAGTTCTTC.

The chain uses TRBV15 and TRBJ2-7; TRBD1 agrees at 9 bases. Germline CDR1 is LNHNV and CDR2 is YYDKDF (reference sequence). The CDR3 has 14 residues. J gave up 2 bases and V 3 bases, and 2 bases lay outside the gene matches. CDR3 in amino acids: CATSRDRGTYEQYF. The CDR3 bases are TGTGCCACCAGCAGGGACAGGGGAACCTACGAGCAGTACTTC.

CDR3 DNA sequence: TGCAGCGTTCGACAGTGGGAGACCCAGTACTTC. As protein: CSVRQWETQYF. The gene calls are TRBV29-1 and TRBJ2-5, with D possibly matching TRBD1 (5 bases). Looked up from germline, CDR1 is SQVTM and CDR2 is ANQGSEA. The CDR3 spans 11 residues. V was pared by 5 bases and J by 5 bases, with 9 bases between.

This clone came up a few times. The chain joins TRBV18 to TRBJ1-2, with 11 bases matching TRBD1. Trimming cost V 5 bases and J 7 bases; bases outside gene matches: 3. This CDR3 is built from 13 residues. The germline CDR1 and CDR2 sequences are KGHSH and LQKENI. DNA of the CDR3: TGTGCCAGCTCATCGGACAGGGGGCCTGGCTACACCTTC. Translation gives CASSSDRGPGYTF. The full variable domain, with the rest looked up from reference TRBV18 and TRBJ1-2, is NAGVMQNPRHLVRRRGQEARLRCSPMKGHSHVYWYRQLPEEGLKFMVYLQKENIIDESGMPKERFSAEFPKEGPSILRIQQVVRGDSAAYFCASSSDRGPGYTFGSGTRLTVV.

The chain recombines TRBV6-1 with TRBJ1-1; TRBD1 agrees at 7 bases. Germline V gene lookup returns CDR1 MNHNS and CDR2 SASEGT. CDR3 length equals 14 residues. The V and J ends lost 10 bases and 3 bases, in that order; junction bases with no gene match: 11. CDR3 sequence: CATRRGTDDTEAFF. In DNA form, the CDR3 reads TGTGCCACCAGAAGGGGGACAGACGACACTGAAGCTTTCTTT.